This record concerns one T cell receptor (beta chain) sequence. The antigen remains undetermined. The assay was immunoSEQ multiplex PCR, and TCRdb's table has in-frame clones only and misses some. The table has about 160,000 clones, approximately 77% seen once. This entry belongs to a study of cytotoxic CD8 clonotypes in ibrutinib-treated CLL. The ends were cut back, 4 bases at V and 4 bases at J, with 10 bases in the middle. The germline V gene has CDR1 MGHRA and CDR2 YSYEKL. This CDR3 comprises 14 residues. Overall study results and limits: Public clonotypes, an uncommon group, contracted or remained stable on treatment.

The V and J genes are TRBV4-1 and TRBJ2-2, with D possibly being TRBD1 (6 bases). Here the sequenced sample was PBMCs, taken after 12 months of ibrutinib treatment. The receptor was isolated from a human donor with chronic lymphocytic leukemia. The CDR3 sequence: CASSLTGFTGELFF. In DNA form, the CDR3 reads TGCGCCAGCAGCCTAACAGGGTTCACCGGGGAGCTGTTTTTT.